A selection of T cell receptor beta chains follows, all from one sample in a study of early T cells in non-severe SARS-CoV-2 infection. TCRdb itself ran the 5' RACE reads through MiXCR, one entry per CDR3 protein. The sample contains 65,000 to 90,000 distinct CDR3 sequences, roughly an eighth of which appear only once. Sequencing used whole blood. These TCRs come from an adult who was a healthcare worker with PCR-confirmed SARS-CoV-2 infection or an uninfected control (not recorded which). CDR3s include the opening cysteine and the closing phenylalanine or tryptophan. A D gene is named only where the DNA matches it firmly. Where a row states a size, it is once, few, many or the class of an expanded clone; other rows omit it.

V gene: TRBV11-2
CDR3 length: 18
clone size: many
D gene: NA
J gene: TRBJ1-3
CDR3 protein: CASSLDPRHGEAGNTIYF
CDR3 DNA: TGTGCCAGCAGCTTAGATCCCAGACACGGAGAGGCTGGAAACACCATATATTTT

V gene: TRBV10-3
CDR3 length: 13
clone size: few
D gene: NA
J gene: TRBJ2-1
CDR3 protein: CAISTGNLNEQFF
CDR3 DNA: TGTGCCATCAGTACCGGGAACTTAAATGAGCAGTTCTTC

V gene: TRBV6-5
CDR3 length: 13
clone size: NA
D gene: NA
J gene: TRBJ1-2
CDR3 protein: CAGGPYRNYGYTF
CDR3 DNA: TGTGCCGGAGGGCCTTACCGTAACTATGGCTACACCTTC

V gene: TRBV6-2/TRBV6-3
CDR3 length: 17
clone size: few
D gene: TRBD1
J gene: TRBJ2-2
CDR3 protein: CASAYRDSIANTGELFF
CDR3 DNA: TGTGCCAGCGCCTACCGGGACAGCATTGCGAACACCGGGGAGCTGTTTTTT

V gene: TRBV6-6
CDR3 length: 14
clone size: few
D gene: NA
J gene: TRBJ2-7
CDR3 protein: CASSYYGGSYEQYF
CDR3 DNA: TGTGCCAGCAGTTACTACGGGGGCTCCTACGAGCAGTACTTC

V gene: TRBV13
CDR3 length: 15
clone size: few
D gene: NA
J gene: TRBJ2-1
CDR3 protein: CASSSEVISLNEQFF
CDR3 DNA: TGTGCCAGCAGCTCCGAGGTCATTTCCCTTAATGAGCAGTTCTTC

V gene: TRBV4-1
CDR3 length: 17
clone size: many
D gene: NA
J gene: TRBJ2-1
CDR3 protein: CASSQEQIRPVHNEQFF
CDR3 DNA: TGCGCCAGCAGCCAAGAGCAAATTCGACCCGTCCACAATGAGCAGTTCTTC

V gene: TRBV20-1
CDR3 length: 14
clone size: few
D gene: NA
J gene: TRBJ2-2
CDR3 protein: CSASWQTNTGELFF
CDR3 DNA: TGCAGTGCTAGTTGGCAGACAAACACCGGGGAGCTGTTTTTT

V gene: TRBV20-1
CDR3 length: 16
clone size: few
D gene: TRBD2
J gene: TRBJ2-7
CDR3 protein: CSARAVWASGSYEQYF
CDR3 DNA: TGCAGTGCTAGAGCTGTATGGGCTAGCGGGAGTTACGAGCAGTACTTC

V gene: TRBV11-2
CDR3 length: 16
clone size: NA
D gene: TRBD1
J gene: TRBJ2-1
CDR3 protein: CASSLTGATFYNEQFF
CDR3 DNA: TGTGCCAGCAGCTTAACAGGGGCGACCTTCTACAATGAGCAGTTCTTC

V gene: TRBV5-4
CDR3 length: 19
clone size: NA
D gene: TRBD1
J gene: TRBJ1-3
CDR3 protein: CASSLGPGTAFPSGNTIYF
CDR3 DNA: TGTGCCAGCAGCTTGGGGCCTGGGACAGCTTTCCCCTCTGGAAACACCATATATTTT

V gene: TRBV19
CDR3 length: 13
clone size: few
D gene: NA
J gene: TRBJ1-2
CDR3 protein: CASSTRDIYGYTF
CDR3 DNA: TGTGCCAGTAGTACTCGGGACATCTATGGCTACACCTTC

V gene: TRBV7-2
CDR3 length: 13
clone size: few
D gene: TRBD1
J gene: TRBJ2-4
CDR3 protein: CAIRTGVANIQYF
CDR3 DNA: TGTGCCATCAGGACAGGGGTCGCAAACATTCAGTACTTC

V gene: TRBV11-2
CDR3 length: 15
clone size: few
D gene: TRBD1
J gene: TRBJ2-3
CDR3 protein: CASSYRGRDTDTQYF
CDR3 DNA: TGTGCCAGCAGCTACAGGGGGCGCGATACAGATACGCAGTATTTT

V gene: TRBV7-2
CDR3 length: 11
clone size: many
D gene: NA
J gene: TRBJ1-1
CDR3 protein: CASSFSDEAFF
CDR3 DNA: TGTGCCAGCAGCTTTTCAGATGAAGCTTTCTTT

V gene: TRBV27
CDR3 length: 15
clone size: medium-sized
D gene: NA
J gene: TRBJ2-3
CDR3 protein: CASSLTHPSTDTQYF
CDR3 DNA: TGTGCCAGCAGTTTAACCCATCCCAGCACAGATACGCAGTATTTT

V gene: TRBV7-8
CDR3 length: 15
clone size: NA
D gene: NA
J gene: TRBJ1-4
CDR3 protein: CASSHGQNWGEKLFF
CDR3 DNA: TGTGCCAGCAGCCATGGACAAAACTGGGGTGAAAAACTGTTTTTT

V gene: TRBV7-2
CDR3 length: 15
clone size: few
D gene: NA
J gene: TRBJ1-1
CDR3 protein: CASSAPRGGGTEAFF
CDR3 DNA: TGTGCCAGCAGCGCTCCACGGGGAGGTGGCACTGAAGCTTTCTTT

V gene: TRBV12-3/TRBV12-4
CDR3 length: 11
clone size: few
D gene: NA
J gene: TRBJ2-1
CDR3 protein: CASSLRVAQFF
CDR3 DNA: TGTGCCAGCAGTTTGAGGGTTGCGCAGTTCTTC

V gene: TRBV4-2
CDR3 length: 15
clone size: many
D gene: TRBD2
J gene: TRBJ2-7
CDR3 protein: CASSQGLAEAYEQYF
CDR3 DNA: TGTGCCAGCAGCCAGGGACTAGCGGAGGCCTACGAGCAGTACTTC

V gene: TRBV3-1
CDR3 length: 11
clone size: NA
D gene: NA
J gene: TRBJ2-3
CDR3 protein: CASSISDTQYF
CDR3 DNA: TGTGCCAGCAGCATTTCAGATACGCAGTATTTT

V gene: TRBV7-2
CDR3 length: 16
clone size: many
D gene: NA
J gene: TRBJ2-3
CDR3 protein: CASSLGLGEGTDTQYF
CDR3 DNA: TGTGCCAGCAGCTTAGGGCTCGGGGAGGGCACAGATACGCAGTATTTT

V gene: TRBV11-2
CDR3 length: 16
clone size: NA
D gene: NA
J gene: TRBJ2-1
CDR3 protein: CASSPGAGVRRNEQFF
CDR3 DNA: TGTGCCAGCAGCCCAGGGGCTGGAGTTCGCAGGAATGAGCAGTTCTTC

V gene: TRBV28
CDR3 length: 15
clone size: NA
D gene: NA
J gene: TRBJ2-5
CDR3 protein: CASSFSRVGKETQYF
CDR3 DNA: TGTGCCAGCAGTTTCAGCAGGGTGGGTAAAGAGACCCAGTACTTC

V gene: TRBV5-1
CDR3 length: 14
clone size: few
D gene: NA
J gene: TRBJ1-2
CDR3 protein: CASSFGGMDYGYTF
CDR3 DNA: TGCGCCAGCAGCTTCGGGGGAATGGACTATGGCTACACCTTC

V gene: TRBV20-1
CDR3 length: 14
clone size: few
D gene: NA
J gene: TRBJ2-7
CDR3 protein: CSARKSDSSYEQYF
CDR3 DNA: TGCAGTGCTAGAAAGTCAGACTCCTCCTACGAGCAGTACTTC

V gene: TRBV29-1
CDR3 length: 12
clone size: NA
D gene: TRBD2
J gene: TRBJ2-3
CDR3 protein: CSAGGNTDTQYF
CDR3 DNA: TGCAGCGCGGGAGGAAACACAGATACGCAGTATTTT

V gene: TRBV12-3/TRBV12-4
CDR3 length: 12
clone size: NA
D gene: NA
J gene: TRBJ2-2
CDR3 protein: CASGVDAGELFF
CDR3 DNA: TGTGCCAGCGGGGTGGATGCCGGGGAGCTGTTTTTT

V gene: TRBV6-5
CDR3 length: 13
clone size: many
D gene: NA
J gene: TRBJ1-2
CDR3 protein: CASSLTGFYGYTF
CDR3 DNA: TGTGCCAGCAGCCTAACAGGGTTCTATGGCTACACCTTC

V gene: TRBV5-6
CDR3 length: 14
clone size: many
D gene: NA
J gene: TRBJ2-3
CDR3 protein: CASSLAGSTDTQYF
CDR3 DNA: TGTGCCAGCAGCTTAGCCGGAAGCACAGATACGCAGTATTTT

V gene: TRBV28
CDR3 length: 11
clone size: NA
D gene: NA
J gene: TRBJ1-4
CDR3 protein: CASTSGEKLFF
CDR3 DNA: TGTGCCTCAACCAGTGGGGAAAAACTGTTTTTT

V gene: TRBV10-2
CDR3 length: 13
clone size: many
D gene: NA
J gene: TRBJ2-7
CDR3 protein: CASSESSPPEQYF
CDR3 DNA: TGCGCCAGCAGTGAGTCGTCCCCCCCCGAGCAGTACTTC

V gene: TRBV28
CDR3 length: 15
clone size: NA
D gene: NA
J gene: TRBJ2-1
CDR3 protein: CASSSPGEPENEQFF
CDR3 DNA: TGTGCCAGCAGTTCTCCAGGGGAGCCAGAGAATGAGCAGTTCTTC

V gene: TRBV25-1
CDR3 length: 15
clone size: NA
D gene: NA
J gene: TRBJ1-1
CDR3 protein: CATSPVDPMNTEAFF
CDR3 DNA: TGTGCCACCAGTCCGGTTGATCCCATGAACACTGAAGCTTTCTTT

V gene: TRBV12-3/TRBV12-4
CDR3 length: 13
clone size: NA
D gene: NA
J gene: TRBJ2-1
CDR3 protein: CASSLVSYNEQFF
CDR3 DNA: TGTGCCAGCAGTTTAGTGTCCTACAATGAGCAGTTCTTC

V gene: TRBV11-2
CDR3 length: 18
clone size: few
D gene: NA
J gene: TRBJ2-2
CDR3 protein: CASIGGGRPSANTGELFF
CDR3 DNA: TGTGCCAGCATCGGAGGGGGGAGACCCTCTGCCAACACCGGGGAGCTGTTTTTT

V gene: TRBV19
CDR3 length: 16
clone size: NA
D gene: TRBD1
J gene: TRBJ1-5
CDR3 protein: CASSVSWDRGYQPQHF
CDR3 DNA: TGTGCCAGTAGTGTCTCGTGGGACAGGGGATATCAGCCCCAGCATTTT

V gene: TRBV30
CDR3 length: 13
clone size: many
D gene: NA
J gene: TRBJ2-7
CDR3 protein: CARTGTSDNEQYF
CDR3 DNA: TGTGCCCGGACGGGGACTTCGGACAACGAGCAGTACTTC

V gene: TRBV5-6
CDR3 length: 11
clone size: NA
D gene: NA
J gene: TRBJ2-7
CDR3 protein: CASSWASEQYF
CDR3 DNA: TGTGCCAGCAGCTGGGCGAGCGAGCAGTACTTC

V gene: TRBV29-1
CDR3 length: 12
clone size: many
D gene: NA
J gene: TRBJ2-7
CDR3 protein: CSARSGPYEQYF
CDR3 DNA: TGCAGCGCAAGATCCGGGCCCTACGAGCAGTACTTC

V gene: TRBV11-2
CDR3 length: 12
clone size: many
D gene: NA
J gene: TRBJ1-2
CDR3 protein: CASSLQGGGYTF
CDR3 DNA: TGTGCCAGCAGCTTACAGGGAGGGGGCTACACCTTC

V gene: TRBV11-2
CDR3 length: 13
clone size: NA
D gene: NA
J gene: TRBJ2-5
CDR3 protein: CASSSTLGETQYF
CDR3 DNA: TGTGCCAGCAGCTCCACCCTGGGAGAGACCCAGTACTTC

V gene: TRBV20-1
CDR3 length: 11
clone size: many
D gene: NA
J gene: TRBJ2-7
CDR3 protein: CSARSIYEQYF
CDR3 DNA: TGCAGTGCTAGGAGTATCTACGAGCAGTACTTC

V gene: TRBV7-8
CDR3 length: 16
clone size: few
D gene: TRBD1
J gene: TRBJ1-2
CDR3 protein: CASSLVGGASNYGYTF
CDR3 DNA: TGTGCCAGCAGCTTAGTAGGGGGCGCGTCAAACTATGGCTACACCTTC

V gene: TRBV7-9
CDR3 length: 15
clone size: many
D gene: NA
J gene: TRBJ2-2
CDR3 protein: CASSLAAGKTGELFF
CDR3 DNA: TGTGCCAGCAGCTTAGCGGCAGGGAAGACCGGGGAGCTGTTTTTT